These T cell receptor beta chains were read from a single sample in a study of molecular identifiers for immune sequencing clone quantification. Via MiXCR, TCRdb re-called the PCR reads, giving one row per CDR3 protein. The sample includes around 460,000 distinct CDR3 sequences, about 21% of them seen just once. Material: naive CD8+ T cells from blood, with Jurkat cell RNA spiked in. The source is a human donor in good health. Some libraries in this study had Jurkat cell RNA spiked in. Each CDR3 is given with its conserved first and last residue. The D gene is left open where the match is weak. Clone sizes are given selectively: once, few, many, or a class where the clone is expanded.

.	TRBV6-5	many	TRBJ2-1	TGTGCCAGCAGTCCCGGGGCGAACTACAATGAGCAGTTCTTC	CASSPGANYNEQFF
TRBD1	TRBV20-1	.	TRBJ2-7	TGCAGAGCTAGAGACAAACGACAGGGTTCTTGGTACGAGCAGTACTTC	CRARDKRQGSWYEQYF
.	TRBV3-1	.	TRBJ1-6	TGTGCCAGCAGCCCCACCCCGGGGGCTGGAAATTCACCCCTCCACTTT	CASSPTPGAGNSPLHF
TRBD2	TRBV4-1	few	TRBJ2-7	TGCGCCAGCAGCCGGTCAGGACTAGCGGGAGATGGTGAGCAGTATTTC	CASSRSGLAGDGEQYF
.	TRBV6-5	few	TRBJ2-1	TGTGCCAGCAGTTACTCCCGGGAGAGTATCGATGAGCAGTTCTTC	CASSYSRESIDEQFF
TRBD2	TRBV7-2	many	TRBJ2-1	TGTGCCAGCAGCTGGTCTGGAGCGGGGGGTGAGCAGTTCTTC	CASSWSGAGGEQFF
.	TRBV10-3	many	TRBJ2-7	TGTGCCATCAGTGGGAACTACGAGCAGTACTTC	CAISGNYEQYF
.	TRBV4-3	few	TRBJ2-2	TGCGCCAGCAGTCGCGCATTCCCCCTCGACACCGGGGAGCTGTTTTTT	CASSRAFPLDTGELFF
TRBD2	TRBV29-1	many	TRBJ2-7	TGCAGCGTTGTACTAGCGGGGGCCTACGAGCAGTACTTC	CSVVLAGAYEQYF
.	TRBV27	few	TRBJ1-6	TGTGCCAGCAGTTTATCCAGAACACATCCCCTCCACTTT	CASSLSRTHPLHF
TRBD1	TRBV6-1	many	TRBJ1-5	TGTGCCAGCAGTGAAGACAGGGGAGCAACTCAGCCCCAGCATTTT	CASSEDRGATQPQHF
.	TRBV7-8	.	TRBJ2-7	TGTGCCAGCAGCTTTTTGGGGGCTGGGTACGAGCAGTACTTC	CASSFLGAGYEQYF